This T cell receptor beta chain derives from a study of spatial heterogeneity in lung cancer. Turning to the study itself: Mean representation of each unique TCR and UMI combination in the raw reads exceeded 8.5 occurrences.

Many counts were recorded for this clonotype. Specified time point: sample taken at primary tumor resection. Samples were obtained from 65 to 80 donors, all untreated early-stage non-small cell lung cancer patients. Tumor, nontumor lung or frozen PBMC supplied whole RNA, sequenced without sorting. Each molecule of TCR cDNA was tagged with one unique molecular identifier. TCRdb processed the 5' RACE reads anew with MiXCR; each CDR3 protein has one entry. The sample shows 8,200 or so distinct CDR3 sequences, around 9.7% of them seen only once. Trimming shortened V by 9 bases and J by 4 bases, and 15 bases separated the two germline ends. The CDR3 covers 14 residues. The V gene's germline CDR1 is LNHDA and CDR2 SQIVND (reference sequence).

The source was normal lung tissue next to the tumor, collected at surgery. This TCR came from a male donor with early-stage non-small cell lung cancer. The V and J genes are TRBV19 and TRBJ2-2, with D maybe TRBD2 (5 bases). In DNA form, the CDR3 reads TGTGCCAGCCGAGGGCAAGCAGGCACCGGGGAGCTGTTTTTT. Translation gives CASRGQAGTGELFF.